The text below deals with one T cell receptor (beta chain). Its antigen remains unidentified. The data derive from a study of T cell repertoires in cytomegalovirus infection. TCRdb used MiXCR to reprocess the reads, holding one entry per CDR3 protein. The table has approximately 110,000 distinct CDR3 sequences, roughly 30% seen once; the top ten hold around 80%. The CDR3 is made up of 12 amino acids. The germline gives CDR1 SNHLY, CDR2 FYNNEI. The V end was cut by 8 bases, the J end by 6 bases, with 13 bases between. This TCR was recovered from a human donor in good health (CMV status not recorded). Some clones in this sample may be carry-over from other donors' samples. The sequenced sample was CD8+ T cells from cultured PBMCs, obtained from culture after CMV antigen stimulation. V usage is TRBV2 and J usage is TRBJ1-2; D gene ambiguous. The CDR3 reads CASLVGIDGYTF. CDR3 in DNA: TGTGCCAGCCTGGTAGGGATTGATGGCTACACCTTC.